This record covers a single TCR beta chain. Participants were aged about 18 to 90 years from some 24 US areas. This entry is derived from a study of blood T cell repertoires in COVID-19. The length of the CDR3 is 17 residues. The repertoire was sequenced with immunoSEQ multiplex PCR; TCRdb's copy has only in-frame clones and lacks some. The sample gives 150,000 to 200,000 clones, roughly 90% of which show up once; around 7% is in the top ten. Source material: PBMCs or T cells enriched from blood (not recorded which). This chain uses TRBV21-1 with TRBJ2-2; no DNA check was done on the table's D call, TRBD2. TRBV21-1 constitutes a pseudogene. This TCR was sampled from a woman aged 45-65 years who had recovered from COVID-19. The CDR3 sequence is CASSTTSASGGTGELFF. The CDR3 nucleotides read TGTGCCAGCAGCACGACTAGTGCTAGCGGGGGGACCGGGGAGCTGTTTTTT.